The rows below give T cell receptor beta chains drawn from one sample of a study of T-cell memory formation after mild COVID-19. TCRdb recomputed calls from the 5' RACE reads with MiXCR, one row per CDR3 protein. Of approximately 150,000 distinct CDR3 sequences listed, roughly 15% are singletons. The material sequenced was PBMCs or a T cell subset sorted from them (not recorded which). Every receptor here comes from an adult woman who had mild COVID-19 (a few samples of this study predate the infection). Cell type and time point are not known. Both conserved end residues are part of each CDR3. The order of the fields is J gene, V gene, D gene, clone size, CDR3 protein, CDR3 DNA. The D gene is left open where the match is weak. Size is stated for part of the rows, as once, few or many counts, or as a class when the clone is expanded.

>TRBJ2-7|TRBV12-3/TRBV12-4|TRBD2|.
CASSPGRLGQYF
TGTGCCAGCAGCCCCGGGAGGCTAGGGCAGTACTTC
>TRBJ2-7|TRBV7-9|.|many
CASSFQQSDEQYF
TGTGCCAGCAGCTTTCAACAGTCGGACGAGCAGTACTTC
>TRBJ1-1|TRBV29-1|.|.
CSVDRGGNTEAFF
TGCAGCGTTGATAGAGGTGGGAACACTGAAGCTTTCTTT
>TRBJ2-5|TRBV7-2|TRBD2|few
CASSLGGLAAQETQYF
TGTGCCAGCAGCTTAGGGGGACTAGCGGCTCAAGAGACCCAGTACTTC
>TRBJ2-2|TRBV20-1|.|.
CSASRGTGELFF
TGCAGTGCTAGTAGAGGCACCGGGGAGCTGTTTTTT
>TRBJ2-7|TRBV29-1|.|few
CSVETDYEQYF
TGCAGCGTTGAAACGGACTACGAGCAGTACTTC
>TRBJ2-7|TRBV24-1|TRBD1|.
CATSENRGPYYEQYF
TGTGCCACCAGTGAAAACAGGGGGCCCTACTACGAGCAGTACTTC
>TRBJ2-1|TRBV7-3|TRBD2|.
CASSLKGLARPNEQFF
TGTGCCAGCAGCCTCAAGGGACTAGCAAGACCCAATGAGCAGTTCTTC
>TRBJ2-5|TRBV7-9|TRBD1|few
CASSYFGTGVETQYF
TGTGCCAGCAGCTACTTTGGGACAGGGGTTGAAACCCAGTACTTC
>TRBJ2-1|TRBV10-3|.|.
CAISTLPDRGVSYNEQFF
TGTGCCATCAGTACGCTCCCGGACAGAGGCGTCTCCTACAATGAGCAGTTCTTC
>TRBJ2-6|TRBV7-9|.|.
CASSLKGPPGTATGANVLTF
TGTGCCAGCAGCTTAAAGGGCCCCCCCGGGACCGCTACCGGGGCCAACGTCCTGACTTTC
>TRBJ2-2|TRBV6-5|TRBD2|few
CASSYSGYPGRAGELFF
TGTGCCAGCAGTTACTCGGGGTACCCGGGGAGGGCCGGGGAGCTGTTTTTT
>TRBJ2-6|TRBV5-6|TRBD1|many
CASSFGTEVSGANVLTF
TGTGCCAGCAGCTTCGGGACAGAAGTCTCTGGGGCCAACGTCCTGACTTTC
>TRBJ2-7|TRBV15|.|few
CATSPQGASYEQYF
TGTGCCACCAGTCCCCAGGGAGCGAGCTACGAGCAGTACTTC
>TRBJ2-7|TRBV12-3/TRBV12-4|.|.
CASSLSLGRYEQYF
TGTGCCAGCAGTTTATCTTTAGGGCGTTACGAGCAGTACTTC
>TRBJ2-3|TRBV12-3/TRBV12-4|.|.
CASRNLGRAWGDTQYF
TGTGCCAGCAGGAACCTAGGAAGGGCCTGGGGGGATACGCAGTATTTT
>TRBJ1-1|TRBV6-2/TRBV6-3|.|.
CASRLQNTEAFF
TGTGCCAGCAGACTACAGAACACTGAAGCTTTCTTT
>TRBJ2-5|TRBV12-3/TRBV12-4|.|few
CASSHPRGNQETQYF
TGTGCCAGCAGCCACCCTAGAGGGAACCAAGAGACCCAGTACTTC
>TRBJ1-6|TRBV6-5|.|.
CASSYTGQPDSPLHF
TGTGCCAGCAGTTATACCGGACAGCCGGATTCACCCCTCCACTTT
>TRBJ1-2|TRBV12-5|.|few
CASSWGPNYGYTF
TGTGCTAGTTCGTGGGGCCCCAACTATGGCTACACCTTC
>TRBJ2-7|TRBV18|TRBD1|.
CASSRGGQGLYEQYF
TGTGCCAGCTCACGTGGGGGACAGGGCCTCTACGAGCAGTACTTC
>TRBJ2-7|TRBV6-2/TRBV6-3|TRBD1|.
CASTFNSGTGTYEQYF
TGTGCCAGCACCTTTAATTCCGGGACAGGTACCTACGAGCAGTACTTC
>TRBJ2-5|TRBV5-6|.|.
CASSLGQAAFLAQYF
TGTGCCAGCAGCTTGGGGCAGGCGGCGTTTCTGGCCCAGTACTTC
>TRBJ2-5|TRBV5-1|.|.
CASSFRPEETQYF
TGCGCCAGCAGCTTTAGACCCGAAGAGACCCAGTACTTC
>TRBJ1-2|TRBV19|.|few
CASIDRTYGYTF
TGTGCCAGCATCGACAGGACCTATGGCTACACCTTC
>TRBJ2-7|TRBV6-5|.|few
CASSSGGAGPYEQYF
TGTGCCAGCAGTTCTGGGGGAGCAGGTCCCTACGAGCAGTACTTC
>TRBJ2-1|TRBV7-3|.|many
CASSQTRGSNEQFF
TGTGCCAGCAGCCAGACTAGAGGTAGCAATGAGCAGTTCTTC
>TRBJ2-1|TRBV4-2|TRBD2|.
CASSRDLTGLAGGGEQFF
TGTGCCAGCAGCCGCGACCTAACGGGACTAGCGGGAGGGGGTGAGCAGTTCTTC
>TRBJ1-1|TRBV7-8|TRBD1|.
CASSLDWSTGERTEAFF
TGTGCCAGCAGCTTAGATTGGTCCACAGGGGAGCGGACTGAAGCTTTCTTT
>TRBJ2-1|TRBV27|TRBD2|few
CASSSPPGGRYNEQFF
TGTGCCAGCAGTTCCCCTCCGGGGGGAAGGTACAATGAGCAGTTCTTC
>TRBJ2-5|TRBV7-7|.|.
CASSLGLGAGEETQYF
TGTGCCAGCAGCTTAGGGTTGGGGGCAGGGGAAGAGACCCAGTACTTC
>TRBJ2-1|TRBV21-1|.|medium-sized
CASSKASRVLWSYNEQFF
TGTGCCAGCAGCAAAGCGTCAAGGGTTCTTTGGTCCTACAATGAGCAGTTCTTC